This T cell receptor beta chain emerged from a study of cytomegalovirus exposure and HLA in healthy donors. CDR3 length equals 18 residues. CDR1 SGHAT and CDR2 FQNNGV come from the germline V gene. Trimming pared 0 bases from V and 6 bases from J, leaving 22 bases between. 60 Vbeta and 13 Jbeta primers were used in PCR. Libraries were prepared by immunoSEQ multiplex PCR; TCRdb keeps only in-frame clonotypes and omits some of them. Of some 70,000 clones listed, roughly 72% are singletons. The sequenced material came from PBMCs. The rearrangement uses TRBV11-2 and TRBJ2-3, with D possibly matching TRBD2 (5 bases). This TCR was recovered from a man in his forties or fifties in good health and CMV-seronegative. This CDR3 reads CASSLDFASGPYLDTQYF. In DNA form, the CDR3 reads TGTGCCAGCAGCTTAGATTTCGCCAGCGGTCCCTACTTGGATACGCAGTATTTT. The variable domain in full, with the rest retrieved from reference TRBV11-2 and TRBJ2-3, is EAGVAQSPRYKIIEKRQSVAFWCNPISGHATLYWYQQILGQGPKLLIQFQNNGVVDDSQLPKDRFSAERLKGVDSTLKIQPAKLEDSAVYLCASSLDFASGPYLDTQYFGPGTRLTVL.